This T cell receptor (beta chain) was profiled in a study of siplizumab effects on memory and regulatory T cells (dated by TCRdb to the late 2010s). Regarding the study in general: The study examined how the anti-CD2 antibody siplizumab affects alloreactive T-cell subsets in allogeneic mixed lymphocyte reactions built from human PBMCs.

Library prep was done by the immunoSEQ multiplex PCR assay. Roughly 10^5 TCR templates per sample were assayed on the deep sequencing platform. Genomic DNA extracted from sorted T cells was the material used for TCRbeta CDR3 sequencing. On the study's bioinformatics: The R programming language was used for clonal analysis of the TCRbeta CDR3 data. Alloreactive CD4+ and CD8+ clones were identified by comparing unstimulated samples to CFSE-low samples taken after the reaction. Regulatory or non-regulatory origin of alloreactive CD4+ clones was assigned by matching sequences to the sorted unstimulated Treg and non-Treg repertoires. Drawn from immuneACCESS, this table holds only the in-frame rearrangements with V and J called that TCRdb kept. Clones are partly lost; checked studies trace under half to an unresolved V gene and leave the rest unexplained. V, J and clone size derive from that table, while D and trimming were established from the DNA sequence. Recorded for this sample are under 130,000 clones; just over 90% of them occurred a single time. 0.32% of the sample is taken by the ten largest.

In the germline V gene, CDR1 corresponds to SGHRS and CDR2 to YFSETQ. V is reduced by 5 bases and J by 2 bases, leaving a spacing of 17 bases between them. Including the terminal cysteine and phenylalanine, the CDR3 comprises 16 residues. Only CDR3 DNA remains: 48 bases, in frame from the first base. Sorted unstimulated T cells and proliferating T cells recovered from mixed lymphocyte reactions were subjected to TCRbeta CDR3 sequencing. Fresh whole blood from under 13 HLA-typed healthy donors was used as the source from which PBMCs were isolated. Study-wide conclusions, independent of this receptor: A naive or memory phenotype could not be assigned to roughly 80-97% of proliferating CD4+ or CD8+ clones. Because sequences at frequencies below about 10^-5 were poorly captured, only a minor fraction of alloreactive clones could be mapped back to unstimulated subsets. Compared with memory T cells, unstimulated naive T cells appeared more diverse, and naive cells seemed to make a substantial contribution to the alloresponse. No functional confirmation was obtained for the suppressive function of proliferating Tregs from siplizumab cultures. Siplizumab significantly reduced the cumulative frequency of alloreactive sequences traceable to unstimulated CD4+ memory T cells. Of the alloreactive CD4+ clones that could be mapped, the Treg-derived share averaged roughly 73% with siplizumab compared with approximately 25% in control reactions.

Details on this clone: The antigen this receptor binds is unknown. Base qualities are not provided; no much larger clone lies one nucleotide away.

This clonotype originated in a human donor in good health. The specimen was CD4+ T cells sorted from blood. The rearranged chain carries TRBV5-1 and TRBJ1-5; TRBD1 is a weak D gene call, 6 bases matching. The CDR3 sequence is CASRGPTGFCNQPQHF. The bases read TGCGCCAGCAGAGGCCCGACAGGTTTTTGCAATCAGCCCCAGCATTTT.